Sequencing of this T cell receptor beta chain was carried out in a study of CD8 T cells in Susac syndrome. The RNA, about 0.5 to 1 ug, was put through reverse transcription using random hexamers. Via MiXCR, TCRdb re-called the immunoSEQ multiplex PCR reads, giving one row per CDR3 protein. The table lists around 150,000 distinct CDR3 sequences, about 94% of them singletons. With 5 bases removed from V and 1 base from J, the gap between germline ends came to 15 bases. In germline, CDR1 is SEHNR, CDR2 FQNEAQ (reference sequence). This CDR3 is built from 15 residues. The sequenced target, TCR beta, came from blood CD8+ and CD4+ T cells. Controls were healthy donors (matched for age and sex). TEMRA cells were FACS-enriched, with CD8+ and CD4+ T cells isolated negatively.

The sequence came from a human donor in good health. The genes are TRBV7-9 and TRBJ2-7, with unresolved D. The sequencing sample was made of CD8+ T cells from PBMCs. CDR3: CASSPLGAASYEQYF. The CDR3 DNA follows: TGTGCCAGCAGCCCGTTGGGTGCGGCATCCTACGAGCAGTACTTC.